A single sample is the source of the 26 T cell receptor beta chains below, sequenced in a study of T cell repertoires in cytomegalovirus infection. Their antigen targets remain unknown. MiXCR was run by TCRdb on the reads, yielding one entry per CDR3 protein. Of fewer than 650,000 distinct CDR3 sequences listed, about 39% were seen once; the top ten hold more than 40%. Specimen: cultured PBMCs, collected from culture after CMV antigen stimulation. The receptors come from a human donor in good health (CMV status not recorded). Some clones in this sample may be carry-over from other donors' samples.

For the CDR3, the DNA is TGCGCCAGCAGTCATTCATCCCCCGACATGCGGAACACTGAAGCTTTCTTT. Translating gives CASSHSSPDMRNTEAFF. The genes are TRBV23-1 and TRBJ1-1; D uncertain. TRBV23-1 is assigned to the ORF class and has an uncertain function. CDR3 length: 17 amino acids. The germline V and J ends were trimmed by 3 bases and 1 base, with 18 bases remaining between them.

V is TRBV29-1 and J is TRBJ2-5; TRBD2 matches at 14 bases. J lost 5 bases, V lost 3 bases, and 8 bases had no gene match. The CDR3 runs to 16 residues. Germline loops: CDR1 SQVTM, CDR2 ANQGSEA. Written as DNA, the CDR3 is TGCAGCGTTGAGCCGGGACTAGCGGGAGTTTGGGAGACCCAGTACTTC. Its protein product is CSVEPGLAGVWETQYF.

In this sample, this clonotype turned up a few times. The CDR3 is CASSQVGGFYEQYF. In DNA, the CDR3 is TGTGCCAGCAGCCAGGTCGGGGGGTTCTACGAGCAGTACTTC. The chain carries TRBV11-2 and TRBJ2-7, with 7 bases fitting TRBD2. The J segment lost 3 bases and the V segment lost 5 bases, leaving 7 bases of the junction unmatched. Germline CDR1 is SGHAT and CDR2 is FQNNGV. This CDR3 has 14 residues.

This clonotype has ten or more counts. The gene calls are TRBV12-3 or TRBV12-4 and TRBJ2-2; no clear D gene. CDR3 length equals 12 residues. The V gene lost 6 bases and the J gene lost 3 bases, with 5 bases spanning the gap. The CDR3 DNA reads TGTGCCAGCAGCCGAGACACCGGGGAGCTGTTTTTT. Protein: CASSRDTGELFF.

This clonotype was found a few times. The chain couples TRBV7-9 to TRBJ2-5; D not certain. The germline gives CDR1 SEHNR, CDR2 FQNEAQ (reference sequence). The CDR3 totals 14 residues. Trimming removed 3 bases from V and 5 bases from J, with 13 bases in between. The CDR3 spells CASSLMQVGETQYF. Written as DNA, the CDR3 is TGTGCCAGCAGCTTGATGCAGGTGGGGGAGACCCAGTACTTC.

This clonotype was seen a single time. The chain carries TRBV18 and TRBJ2-5; tentative D call: TRBD1 (6 bases). Trimming took 3 bases from V and 2 from J, leaving 13 bases between them. The germline V gene encodes CDR1 KGHSH and CDR2 LQKENI. The CDR3 is 15 amino acids. CDR3 bases: TGTGCCAGCTCACCCGGGCCAGGGGAACAAGAGACCCAGTACTTC. It codes for CASSPGPGEQETQYF.

This clonotype was seen a few times. The chain joins TRBV7-2 to TRBJ1-5; weak D call: TRBD1 (6 bases). Germline V CDR1 and CDR2: SGHTA, FQGNSA. This CDR3 is 16 amino acids long. With 5 bases removed from V and 0 bases from J, the gap between germline ends came to 14 bases. The CDR3 DNA sequence: TGTGCCAGCAGCCGCGGGGGGGCGTCTAGCAATCAGCCCCAGCATTTT. Translating gives CASSRGGASSNQPQHF.

V and J are TRBV11-1 and TRBJ1-1; D unclear. V was cut by 5 bases and J by 2 bases, with 6 bases left in between. Germline V gene data show CDR1 as SGHAT and CDR2 as FQDESV (reference sequence). The CDR3 is 12 amino acids. The CDR3 here is CASSLDNTEAFF. The CDR3 nucleotides are TGTGCCAGCAGCCTGGATAACACTGAAGCTTTCTTT.

The chain combines TRBV12-3 or TRBV12-4 with TRBJ2-3; D perhaps matches TRBD2 (5 bases). Deletions cut 5 bases from V and 6 bases from J, with 15 bases between. The CDR3 runs to 14 residues. Here the CDR3 reads CASSSGPLTDTQYF. The CDR3, as DNA: TGTGCCAGCAGTAGCGGACCTCTCACGGATACGCAGTATTTT.

J is TRBJ2-3 and V is TRBV7-8, with TRBD2 matching over 8 bases. J lost 6 bases, V lost 3 bases, and 2 bases had no gene match. The CDR3 extends over 13 amino acids. Germline CDR1 reads SGHVS; CDR2 reads FQNEAQ. CDR3 amino acids: CASSFPGGDTQYF. CDR3 nucleotide sequence: TGTGCCAGCAGCTTTCCGGGGGGGGATACGCAGTATTTT.

In its sample, this clonotype was seen a few times. The chain is built from TRBV11-3 and TRBJ2-1; 7 nucleotides line up with TRBD1. V was clipped by 2 bases and J by 6 bases; unmatched bases: 4. This CDR3 has 14 amino acids. In germline, CDR1 is SGHNT, CDR2 YENEEA. DNA of the CDR3: TGTGCCAGCAGCTTAAGGGGGCAATTCAATGAGCAGTTCTTC. It translates to CASSLRGQFNEQFF.

This clonotype was counted between two and nine times. J is TRBJ1-1 and V is TRBV12-3 or TRBV12-4; D perhaps matches TRBD1 (5 bases). CDR3 length: 14 amino acids. Trimming stripped 5 bases from V and 3 bases from J, with 13 bases between. The CDR3 DNA reads TGTGCCAGCAGTCCCATGGGGGGAGACACTGAAGCTTTCTTT. It codes for CASSPMGGDTEAFF.

The chain combines TRBV24-1 with TRBJ2-5; 8 positions match TRBD2. J lost 4 bases, V lost 3 bases, and 6 bases had no gene match. The CDR3 extends over 15 amino acids. The germline gives CDR1 KGHDR, CDR2 SFDVKD. CDR3 in DNA: TGTGCCACCAGTGATCCCCTGAGCGGGAGAGAGACCCAGTACTTC. It encodes CATSDPLSGRETQYF.

In its sample, this clonotype was seen a few times. This chain uses TRBV7-2 with TRBJ2-3, with 7 bases that match TRBD1. Per the germline V gene, CDR1 is SGHTA and CDR2 is FQGNSA. The J segment lost 5 bases and the V segment lost 6 bases, leaving 5 bases of the junction unmatched. The CDR3 spans 13 residues. The CDR3 nucleotides are TGTGCCAGCAGTCCCACAGGGGTAGATACGCAGTATTTT. It specifies CASSPTGVDTQYF. Using reference TRBV7-2 and TRBJ2-3 for the parts outside the CDR3, the full variable domain is GAGVSQSPSNKVTEKGKDVELRCDPISGHTALYWYRQSLGQGLEFLIYFQGNSAPDKSGLPSDRFSAERTGGSVSTLTIQRTQQEDSAVYLCASSPTGVDTQYFGPGTRLTVL.

This clonotype was counted a few times. The chain recombines TRBV5-4 with TRBJ1-3; possible D gene TRBD1, 5 bases. V was shortened by 4 bases and J by 4 bases, with 12 bases between the two germline ends. This CDR3 has 14 amino acids. The germline V gene encodes CDR1 SGHNT and CDR2 YYREEE (reference sequence). CDR3 sequence: CASSPGTNGNTIYF. In DNA, the CDR3 is TGTGCCAGCAGCCCCGGGACTAACGGAAACACCATATATTTT.

The genes are TRBV2 and TRBJ1-1; D is uncertain. Germline CDR1 reads SNHLY; CDR2 reads FYNNEI. V gave up 6 bases and J gave up 1 base, with 18 bases separating them. The CDR3 covers 16 residues. CDR3 amino acids: CASRDYGPYANTEAFF. The CDR3 DNA reads as TGTGCCAGCAGGGACTACGGGCCTTATGCGAACACTGAAGCTTTCTTT. Filled out from reference TRBV2 and TRBJ1-1, the complete variable domain reads EPEVTQTPSHQVTQMGQEVILRCVPISNHLYFYWYRQILGQKVEFLVSFYNNEISEKSEIFDDQFSVERPDGSNFTLKIRSTKLEDSAMYFCASRDYGPYANTEAFFGQGTRLTVV.

V and J are TRBV9 and TRBJ2-6; D is unresolved. V lost 4 bases and J 4 bases, leaving 15 bases between the germline ends. The CDR3 has 16 amino acids. CDR1 SGDLS and CDR2 YYNGEE come from the germline V gene. Here the CDR3 reads CASSPSVSEGANVLTF. The CDR3 region has the DNA TGTGCCAGCAGCCCTAGTGTGAGTGAGGGGGCCAACGTCCTGACTTTC.

V and J are TRBV2 and TRBJ2-1; D possibly uses TRBD1 or TRBD2 (6 bases each). V lost 6 bases and J 9 bases, leaving 9 bases between the germline ends. The CDR3 consists of 11 residues. Germline values: CDR1 SNHLY, CDR2 FYNNEI. CDR3 in DNA: TGTGCCAGCAGAAGGGGGGTTGAGCAGTTCTTC. Its translation: CASRRGVEQFF.

The J gene is TRBJ2-1, the V gene TRBV20-1; possible D gene TRBD2, 6 bases. V lost 0 bases and J lost 0, with 9 bases in between. Germline V gene lookup returns CDR1 DFQATT and CDR2 SNEGSKA (reference sequence). The CDR3 has 15 amino acids. The DNA of the CDR3 is TGCAGTGCTAGAGAGGGACTGAGCTCCTACAATGAGCAGTTCTTC. This translates into CSAREGLSSYNEQFF.

CDR3 sequence (DNA): TGTGCCAGCAGTCCGGTTGGGACGGTGGAGACCCAGTACTTC. Residues: CASSPVGTVETQYF. This rearrangement joins TRBV12-3 or TRBV12-4 to TRBJ2-5; perhaps D is TRBD1 or TRBD2 (5 bases each). This CDR3 region has 14 residues. V dropped 5 bases and J dropped 5 bases, with 15 bases sitting between them.

The chain recombines TRBV6-5 with TRBJ2-7, with TRBD2 identical over 9 bases. The CDR3 loop spans 15 amino acids. Trimming removed 5 bases from V and 6 bases from J; junction bases left unmatched: 11. CDR1 and CDR2 (germline): MNHEY, SVGAGI. CDR3 nucleotide sequence: TGTGCCAGCAGTCGATCCCTTGGCGGGAGGGTCGAGCAGTACTTC. It codes for CASSRSLGGRVEQYF.

The table lists this clonotype with a few counts. As DNA, the CDR3 is TGTGCCAGCAGCTCTCGATTGGGACCCCCGGCGACTGAAGCTTTCTTT. It specifies CASSSRLGPPATEAFF. The chain recombines TRBV7-2 with TRBJ1-1; tentatively, D is TRBD1 (5 bases). Between the trimmed V and J ends, which lost 4 bases and 5 bases, there was a span of 20 bases. CDR3 length equals 16 residues. Germline lookup yields CDR1 SGHTA and CDR2 FQGNSA.

In its sample, this clonotype was seen once. The rearrangement joins TRBV11-3 to TRBJ1-1, with TRBD1 identical over 9 bases. This CDR3 has 16 amino acids. The germline CDR1 and CDR2 sequences are SGHNT and YENEEA. Germline trimming cut 5 bases from V and 1 base from J; bases unmatched to any gene: 8. Written as DNA, the CDR3 is TGTGCCAGCAGCCCTGGGACAGGGATGGGGAACACTGAAGCTTTCTTT. This translates into CASSPGTGMGNTEAFF. Based on the CDR3 plus reference TRBV11-3 and TRBJ1-1, the full variable domain is EAGVVQSPRYKIIEKKQPVAFWCNPISGHNTLYWYLQNLGQGPELLIRYENEEAVDDSQLPKDRFSAERLKGVDSTLKIQPAELGDSAVYLCASSPGTGMGNTEAFFGQGTRLTVV.

The chain has TRBV19 and TRBJ2-7; D is possibly TRBD2 (7 bases). Germline lookup yields CDR1 LNHDA and CDR2 SQIVND (reference sequence). CDR3 length: 18 residues. V was trimmed by 0 bases and J by 2 bases, leaving 20 bases between them. This chain's CDR3 is CASSIDAPGPGGTYEQYF. The CDR3 DNA is TGTGCCAGTAGTATAGATGCCCCCGGGCCGGGGGGCACCTACGAGCAGTACTTC.

J is TRBJ2-5 and V is TRBV7-2; D remains ambiguous. Trimming removed 4 bases from V and 4 bases from J, with 13 bases in between. CDR3 length: 14 amino acids. Germline CDR1 SGHTA, CDR2 FQGNSA. The CDR3 DNA sequence: TGTGCCAGCAGCTCTCTAGGATTGGGAGAGACCCAGTACTTC. It translates to CASSSLGLGETQYF.

This clonotype came up a few times. This rearrangement joins TRBV28 to TRBJ1-2; a weak D match, TRBD1 (5 bases). Looked up from germline, CDR1 is MDHEN and CDR2 is SYDVKM. This CDR3 contains 17 residues. Trimming removed 4 bases at V and 3 bases at J, with 21 bases between. The CDR3 here is CASSSQAGGALHYGYTF. CDR3 coding DNA: TGTGCCAGCAGTTCCCAAGCGGGAGGGGCCCTTCACTATGGCTACACCTTC.